These 8 T cell receptor beta chains were sequenced from one sample in a study of response to subunit inactivated influenza vaccine. TCRdb independently ran MiXCR on the RT-PCR reads; one entry per CDR3 protein. The sample holds 500,000 to 650,000 distinct CDR3 sequences; around 8% are singletons and the top ten take over 10%. The sequencing here drew on PBMCs from blood, taken less than 30 months after vaccination. These receptors originate from a man aged 45 to 75 who received an inactivated influenza vaccine.

V is TRBV20-1 and J is TRBJ2-1, with 7 positions matching TRBD2. V lost 6 bases to trimming and J lost 3 bases; unmatched junction nucleotides: 14. Germline CDR1 DFQATT, CDR2 SNEGSKA (reference sequence). This CDR3 spans 16 amino acids. The CDR3 sequence: CSATRPGDYLYNEQFF. CDR3 sequence (DNA): TGCAGTGCCACCCGCCCGGGGGACTATCTCTACAATGAGCAGTTCTTC.

This clonotype was counted many times. The CDR3 bases are TGTGCCACCAGTGATGTCGGACAGGGGTACAAAGCTGAGCAGTTCTTC. It translates to CATSDVGQGYKAEQFF. The V gene is TRBV24-1, the J gene TRBJ2-1, with TRBD1 matching 9 bases. Germline CDR1 reads KGHDR; CDR2 reads SFDVKD. With V trimmed by 3 bases and J by 9 bases, 11 bases remained unmatched. The CDR3 is 16 amino acids.

This clonotype has just a few counts. The chain couples TRBV24-1 to TRBJ2-1; 13 bases fit TRBD2. CDR1 is KGHDR, CDR2 SFDVKD, per germline. J lost 5 bases, V lost 5 bases, and 5 bases had no gene match. This CDR3 is 16 amino acids long. The CDR3 sequence: CATSAYGTSGNNEQFF. In nucleotides, the CDR3 is TGTGCCACCAGTGCCTATGGGACTAGCGGGAACAATGAGCAGTTCTTC.

The chain recombines TRBV7-9 with TRBJ2-7, with 8 bases aligning to TRBD2. J was trimmed by 9 bases and V by 5 bases; bases with no gene match: 21. Germline V gene lookup returns CDR1 SEHNR and CDR2 FQNEAQ (reference sequence). The CDR3 is 17 amino acids. The CDR3 here is CASSHIQEGRGGGRQYF. In nucleotides, the CDR3 is TGTGCCAGCAGCCATATTCAAGAGGGTCGGGGGGGTGGCCGGCAGTACTTC.

In its sample, this clonotype was seen many times. One junction end disagrees with the germline gene, perhaps due to a read error. J is TRBJ1-1 and V is TRBV5-1; possibly TRBD1 for D (5 bases). Germline loops: CDR1 SGHRS, CDR2 YFSETQ. There are 14 residues in the CDR3. CDR3 nucleotides: TGTGCCAGCAGTTTGTCAGGGATGAACACTGAAGCTTTCTTT. Protein product: CASSLSGMNTEAFF.

This clonotype was recorded many times. The chain recombines TRBV6-1 with TRBJ2-1; D is undetermined. V was cut by 6 bases and J by 3 bases, with 15 bases left in between. The CDR3 is 15 residues long. CDR1 and CDR2 (germline): MNHNS, SASEGT. CDR3 in DNA: TGTGCCAGCAGCATACTTTCCGGGTTCTACAATGAGCAGTTCTTC. Protein: CASSILSGFYNEQFF.

This clonotype has more than one count but fewer than ten. The rearrangement uses TRBV6-2 or TRBV6-3 and TRBJ2-1, with 9 bases fitting TRBD1. This CDR3 region has 17 residues. Germline loops: CDR1 MNHEY, CDR2 SVGEGT. The junction had 10 bases not matched to a gene; V was cut back by 6 bases and J by 1 base. Here the CDR3 reads CASRPKAGTGSYNEQFF. CDR3 nucleotides: TGTGCCAGCAGACCCAAGGCCGGGACAGGGTCCTACAATGAGCAGTTCTTC.

The chain uses TRBV4-3 and TRBJ1-1; D remains ambiguous. The CDR3 extends over 15 amino acids. Trimming pared 4 bases from V and 1 base from J, leaving 13 bases between. Per germline, CDR1 LGHNA and CDR2 YSLEER. The CDR3 region is CASSPSGAGNTEAFF. Written as DNA, the CDR3 is TGCGCCAGCAGCCCGTCCGGCGCAGGGAACACTGAAGCTTTCTTT.